This TCR beta chain comes out of a study of blood T cell repertoires in COVID-19. Study-wide context: Specimens from acute and convalescent COVID-19 originated in the United States, Italy and Spain. Sources were T cells, B-cell-depleted T cells, or PBMCs; the material itself was cDNA or gDNA.

This CDR3 is built from 15 residues. V shed 3 bases, J shed 4 bases, and the junction held 6 bases outside the gene matches. CDR1 and CDR2 from the germline V gene are SGHDN and FVKESK. Per the study methods: From reference gene primer amplification, estimates of nucleated cell counts were derived. Sequencing used immunoSEQ multiplex PCR; TCRdb keeps in-frame clones, though not all of them. V, J and clone size are those of that table, while D and trimming were read from the DNA. The top ten hold under 5.5% of the sample, which has 200,000 to 300,000 clones, around 80% seen once. This sequence was found in a man in his sixties with acute or convalescent COVID-19. The sequenced sample was peripheral blood. V is TRBV14 and J is TRBJ2-5, with 9 positions matching TRBD1. CDR3 in DNA: TGTGCCAGCAGCCATGGACAGGGGTGGGGAGAGACCCAGTACTTC. Translating it yields CASSHGQGWGETQYF.